Reported below is one T cell receptor beta chain. Method: immunoSEQ multiplex PCR; TCRdb's copy keeps in-frame clones and lacks some. Of 70,000 to 100,000 clones listed, more than 75% are singletons. CDR3 length: 16 amino acids. This entry is derived from a study of identifying expanded T cells in peripheral blood. V is TRBV12-2 and J is TRBJ2-7. TRBV12-2 is a pseudogene segment. Sequencing input: blood. This clonotype was obtained from a person between 18 and 75 years old in good health. CDR3 in DNA: TGTGCAAGTCGCCACGAATCAAGGGCAGACTCCTACGAGCAGTACTTC. It translates to CASRHESRADSYEQYF.